This TCR beta chain stems from a study of blood T cell repertoires in COVID-19 (dated by TCRdb to 2018 to 2020). Study-level background: Samples from collaborators originated in the United States, Italy and Spain and spanned both the acute and convalescent phases of COVID-19. The material from the prospective study consisted of cDNA or gDNA derived from T cells, B-cell-depleted T cells, or PBMCs. Deeply sampled blood TCRbeta repertoires from subjects exposed to, actively infected with, or recovered from COVID-19 were included in the dataset. The repertoires were released in a freely available public database intended as a resource for research on the immune response to SARS-CoV-2. The samples were drawn from two sources: the first 160 participants of the ongoing ImmuneRACE study, and over 1,000 subjects contributed by 6 global collaborators. Sample metadata almost always included a de-identified subject ID, COVID-19 status, age in years and sex. Where HLA class I and class II types were available, the types were taken from metadata supplied by the sample provider, not from assay-based typing. Paper-wide results and their limitations: The quantity of clinical and demographic metadata differed by source and by participant and was supplied without curation.

Regarding this clone: Its cognate antigen has yet to be identified. No clone much larger than this one lies a single base away; base qualities are absent.

The immunoSEQ Assay, a bias-controlled multiplex PCR, was used to amplify TCRbeta CDR3 regions from genomic DNA. Per the source publication's procedure: The number of nucleated cells in each sample was estimated by amplification of reference gene primers within the assay. To quantify the absolute abundance of each unique TCRbeta CDR3 rearrangement, sequence reads were collapsed and filtered. Productive Simpson clonality was computed per sample as the square root of Simpson's diversity index over productive rearrangements. TCRdb obtained this table from immuneACCESS and retained in-frame rearrangements with V and J assigned. These tables miss some clones; where compared with another copy, unresolved V genes account for less than half of the shortfall, and the remainder is unexplained. V and J calls and clone size follow that table, whereas D and trimming were derived from the DNA. Here the sample has over 100,000 clones; roughly 81% occur a single time. Together, the top ten hold approximately 1.5% of the sample.

From the germline V gene, CDR1 is SGHNT and CDR2 is YENEEA. From cysteine to phenylalanine, the CDR3 is 14 amino acids long. Only the CDR3 DNA is retained, 42 bases long and in frame from the first base. V and J are trimmed by 5 bases and 5 bases, and the gene matches miss 4 bases of the junction. Each collaborating institution followed its own protocols to collect whole blood in K2EDTA tubes. For TCRbeta analysis, collaborators shipped samples in one of three forms: frozen whole blood, isolated PBMCs, or DNA extracted from either of those sample types. This TCR derives from a man between 40 and 49 years old with acute or convalescent COVID-19. Recombination joined TRBV11-3 with TRBJ2-1; TRBD1 matches 9 bases in the middle. The sample was peripheral blood. CDR3 protein: CASSGTGKDNEQFF. Read as DNA, the sequence is TGTGCCAGCAGCGGGACAGGGAAAGACAATGAGCAGTTCTTC.